Given below is one TCR beta chain in context. Its antigen is currently unknown. TCRdb recomputed calls from the reads with MiXCR, one row per CDR3 protein. The table records 650,000 to 900,000 distinct CDR3 sequences, about 27% of them present only once. This sample was included in a study of T cell repertoires in cytomegalovirus infection. Study summary: Well-studied HLA-B-restricted epitopes and recently identified HLA-C-restricted epitopes of CMV were both used in the study. CMV infection and matching HLA type were both indicated by public TCR beta signatures. Study-level findings and limits: Within the response measured ex vivo, HLA-C-restricted CMV-specific TCR beta clonotypes were dominant. Accumulated public TCR beta family frequency recognized individuals carrying CMV together with the relevant HLA.

With 6 bases removed from V and 4 bases from J, the gap between germline ends came to 28 bases. This CDR3 is built from 18 residues. Per germline, CDR1 DFQATT and CDR2 SNEGSKA (reference sequence). The rearrangement uses TRBV20-1 and TRBJ2-1, with D perhaps being TRBD1 or TRBD2 (5 bases each). This material consisted of cultured CD8+ T cells from PBMCs, taken from culture after CMV antigen stimulation. The sequence was obtained from a human donor in good health (CMV status not recorded). Some clones in this sample may be carry-over from other donors' samples. The CDR3: CSALTKEFVGRTYNEQFF. The CDR3 DNA reads as TGCAGTGCCCTTACAAAGGAATTTGTGGGACGGACTTACAATGAGCAGTTCTTC.